A single sample gave rise to the 2 T cell receptor beta chains below, sequenced in a study of blood T cells in healthy people across ages. A second PCR of 7 to 11 cycles used a sample-barcoded 5' primer and a J-beta primer mix. TCRdb passed the 5' RACE reads through MiXCR, listing each CDR3 protein once. Among about 800,000 distinct CDR3 sequences listed, roughly 60% were seen once. Sequenced material: blood. Receptors were obtained from a man aged 30 to 39 in good health.

The chain couples TRBV5-1 to TRBJ2-1, with D tentatively TRBD1 (6 bases). V was shortened by 1 base and J by 9 bases, with 11 bases between the two germline ends. The germline gives CDR1 SGHRS, CDR2 YFSETQ. The CDR3 consists of 13 residues. The CDR3 sequence is CASSLSGAGEQFF. The DNA of the CDR3 is TGCGCCAGCAGCTTGTCAGGGGCCGGTGAGCAGTTCTTC.

V and J are TRBV4-2 and TRBJ2-5, with TRBD2 matching over 9 bases. The CDR3 is made up of 16 amino acids. Unmatched junction bases numbered 5, after V lost 1 base and J lost 2 bases. Germline-derived CDR1 and CDR2 are LGHNA and YNFKEQ. The CDR3 coding sequence is TGTGCCAGCAGCCAAGGATCTAGCGGGAAGCAAGAGACCCAGTACTTC. Residues: CASSQGSSGKQETQYF.